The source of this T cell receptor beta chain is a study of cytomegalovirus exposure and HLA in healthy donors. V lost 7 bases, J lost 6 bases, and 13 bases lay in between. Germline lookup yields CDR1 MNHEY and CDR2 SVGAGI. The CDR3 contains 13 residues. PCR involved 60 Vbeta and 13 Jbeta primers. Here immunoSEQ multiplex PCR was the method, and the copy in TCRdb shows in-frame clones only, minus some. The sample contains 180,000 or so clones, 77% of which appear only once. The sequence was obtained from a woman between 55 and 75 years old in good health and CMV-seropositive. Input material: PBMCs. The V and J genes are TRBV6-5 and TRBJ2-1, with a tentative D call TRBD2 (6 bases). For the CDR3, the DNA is TGTGCCAGCAAACCTCAGCGGGTCAATGAGCAGTTCTTC. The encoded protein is CASKPQRVNEQFF.